The sequence of this TCR beta chain was determined in a study of CD8+ T cells in alopecia areata. Study-wide background: Patients in the treated group were given tofacitinib by mouth, 5 to 10 mg twice a day. General study results and limits: Scalp clonality decreased significantly with tofacitinib, and so did expanded CD8+ clones among the top 100.

Treatment indicated: oral pan-JAK inhibitor, 5-10 mg twice daily. Individuals with alopecia areata gave both lesional scalp punch biopsies and peripheral blood for collection. Trimming left V 4 bases short and J 9 bases short, with 10 bases between. The CDR3 has 12 residues. CDR1 GTSNPN and CDR2 SVGIG come from the germline V gene (reference sequence). Worth noting for this clone: Its target is unknown.

RNA was isolated and reverse transcribed to cDNA, the sequencing template. The repertoire was sequenced with immunoSEQ multiplex PCR; TCRdb's copy has only in-frame clones and lacks some. The sample records some 210,000 clones, approximately 65% being singletons. The chain combines TRBV30 with TRBJ1-6; no reliable D call. The TCR originated in a human donor with alopecia areata. Sequencing used CD4+ T cells sorted from blood, obtained around week 46, from a patient treated with tofacitinib. The CDR3 here is CAWNADSSPLHF. The DNA of the CDR3 is TGTGCCTGGAACGCTGATAGTTCACCCCTCCACTTT.